This T cell receptor (beta chain) was identified during a study of T cell repertoires in cytomegalovirus infection. Study background: HLA-B-restricted CMV epitopes that are well studied, plus recently identified HLA-C-restricted ones, were used by the study.

V was trimmed by 0 bases and J by 0 bases, leaving 12 bases between them. This CDR3 spans 17 amino acids. CDR1 is MNHNS, CDR2 SASEGT, per germline. TCRdb independently ran MiXCR on the reads; one entry per CDR3 protein. The top ten clones hold roughly 70% of a sample with around 100,000 distinct CDR3 sequences, roughly 39% of them seen once. Worth noting for this clonotype: The antigen remains undetermined.

Sequencing was performed on CD8+ T cells from cultured PBMCs, taken from culture after CMV antigen stimulation. The chain is built from TRBV6-1 and TRBJ1-5; no reliable D call. This clonotype was obtained from a human donor in good health (CMV status not recorded). Some clones in this sample may be carry-over from other donors' samples. The CDR3 sequence is CASSEAGFGDSNQPQHF. The DNA for the CDR3 is TGTGCCAGCAGTGAAGCAGGGTTCGGGGATAGCAATCAGCCCCAGCATTTT.